These T cell receptor beta chains were read from a single sample in a study of cytomegalovirus exposure and HLA in healthy donors. The data were produced by immunoSEQ multiplex PCR, yet TCRdb's version contains in-frame clones alone and is incomplete. Of about 130,000 clones in the sample, roughly 78% were seen once. The sample consisted of PBMCs. The source of these receptors is a man aged 40-49 years in good health and CMV-seronegative. CDR3s include the opening cysteine and the closing phenylalanine or tryptophan. Each record gives: J gene, D gene, clone size, V gene, CDR3 protein, CDR3 DNA. The D gene is left open where the match is weak. Clone size is shown for a subset of rows, as once, few, many or a class of expanded clone.

J: TRBJ2-7; D: -; size: few; V: TRBV13; CDR3: CASSGGRTDSYEQYF; DNA: TGTGCCAGCAGCGGGGGCAGGACCGACTCCTACGAGCAGTACTTC
J: TRBJ2-7; D: TRBD1; size: -; V: TRBV25-1; CDR3: CASSEGGTGGHEQYF; DNA: TGTGCCAGCAGTGAAGGGGGGACAGGGGGCCACGAGCAGTACTTC
J: TRBJ1-1; D: -; size: -; V: TRBV7-9; CDR3: CASSLEVSGTEAFF; DNA: TGTGCCAGCAGCTTAGAGGTATCCGGGACTGAAGCTTTCTTT
J: TRBJ2-3; D: -; size: -; V: TRBV2; CDR3: CASSVNRDGDTQYF; DNA: TGTGCCAGCAGTGTGAACAGGGACGGAGATACGCAGTATTTT
J: TRBJ2-3; D: -; size: -; V: TRBV30; CDR3: CAWSYGRTGWGTDTQYF; DNA: TGTGCCTGGAGTTATGGGAGGACCGGTTGGGGCACAGATACGCAGTATTTT
J: TRBJ1-5; D: -; size: -; V: TRBV19; CDR3: CASSIQVPGNQPQHF; DNA: TGTGCCAGTAGTATTCAGGTCCCCGGCAATCAGCCCCAGCATTTT
J: TRBJ1-1; D: TRBD1; size: -; V: TRBV18; CDR3: CASSALTGDTEAFF; DNA: TGTGCCAGCTCAGCTTTGACAGGGGACACTGAAGCTTTCTTT
J: TRBJ2-3; D: -; size: few; V: TRBV7-9; CDR3: CASSLDAGAGDTQYF; DNA: TGTGCCAGCAGCTTAGACGCGGGGGCGGGAGATACGCAGTATTTT
J: TRBJ2-7; D: -; size: -; V: TRBV28; CDR3: CASINREAYEQYF; DNA: TGTGCCAGCATTAACAGGGAAGCCTACGAGCAGTACTTC
J: TRBJ2-2; D: -; size: -; V: TRBV9; CDR3: CASSVASRYTGELFF; DNA: TGTGCCAGCAGCGTAGCGTCCAGGTACACCGGGGAGCTGTTTTTT
J: TRBJ2-1; D: TRBD2; size: -; V: TRBV10-3; CDR3: CAISPRGSGRVYNEQFF; DNA: TGTGCCATCAGCCCACGGGGGAGCGGGAGGGTCTACAATGAGCAGTTCTTC
J: TRBJ2-3; D: -; size: few; V: TRBV6-1; CDR3: CASMLGGATDTQYF; DNA: TGTGCCAGCATGCTTGGCGGGGCCACAGATACGCAGTATTTT
J: TRBJ2-5; D: -; size: -; V: TRBV7-2; CDR3: CASSSQGMTQYF; DNA: TGTGCCAGCAGCTCTCAGGGCATGACCCAGTACTTC